The 11 T cell receptor beta chains below were found in one sample sequenced in a study of cytomegalovirus exposure and HLA in healthy donors. A multiplex PCR was run with 60 Vbeta primers and 13 Jbeta primers. Libraries were prepared by immunoSEQ multiplex PCR; TCRdb keeps only in-frame clonotypes and omits some of them. The sample has about 140,000 clones, approximately 80% seen once. The material sequenced was PBMCs. The receptors shown here come from a woman aged 50 to 60 in good health and CMV-seronegative.

The chain employs TRBV5-4 and TRBJ1-2; TRBD1 is a possible D gene (5 bases). Trimming stripped 0 bases from V and 2 bases from J, with 17 bases between. There are 17 residues in the CDR3. The germline V gene has CDR1 SGHNT and CDR2 YYREEE (reference sequence). As DNA, the CDR3 is TGTGCCAGCAGCTTGGCCGATATACAGGTCATAAACTATGGCTACACCTTC. Its translation: CASSLADIQVINYGYTF.

J is TRBJ2-1 and V is TRBV7-2, with TRBD2 identical over 9 bases. Germline CDR1 is SGHTA and CDR2 is FQGNSA. Trimming at V came to 6 bases and at J to 5 bases, leaving 8 bases not matched to a gene. The CDR3 extends over 15 amino acids. The CDR3 nucleotides are TGTGCCAGCAGTCCTAGGCGGGGGGGAGACAATGAGCAGTTCTTC. Translating gives CASSPRRGGDNEQFF.

This clone was detected a few times. V gene TRBV5-4 combines with J gene TRBJ1-1, with a tentative D call TRBD1 (5 bases). V was shortened by 3 bases and J by 1 base, with 10 bases between the two germline ends. This CDR3 spans 14 amino acids. Germline lookup yields CDR1 SGHNT and CDR2 YYREEE (reference sequence). The CDR3 DNA sequence: TGTGCCAGCAGCTCCCTAGGGGAGAACACTGAAGCTTTCTTT. Translated: CASSSLGENTEAFF.

The genes are TRBV4-2 and TRBJ1-3, with 10 bases lining up with TRBD1. The germline V gene has CDR1 LGHNA and CDR2 YNFKEQ. This CDR3 comprises 17 residues. V shed 1 base and J 0 bases; nucleotides not matched to a gene: 3. The CDR3 protein is CASSQGTGGDSGNTIYF. The CDR3 bases are TGTGCCAGCAGCCAAGGGACAGGGGGGGACTCTGGAAACACCATATATTTT.

The rearrangement links TRBV25-1 to TRBJ2-6, with a weak D call TRBD1 (5 bases). Trimming left V 4 bases short and J 4 bases short, with 17 bases between. Germline loops: CDR1 MGHDK, CDR2 SYGVNS. The CDR3 extends over 17 amino acids. CDR3 region: CASSGPVGVNGANVLTF. The DNA for the CDR3 is TGTGCCAGCAGTGGACCCGTAGGGGTAAACGGGGCCAACGTCCTGACTTTC. Supplemented by reference TRBV25-1 and TRBJ2-6, the full variable domain reads EADIYQTPRYLVIGTGKKITLECSQTMGHDKMYWYQQDPGMELHLIHYSYGVNSTEKGDLSSESTVSRIRTEHFPLTLESARPSHTSQYLCASSGPVGVNGANVLTFGAGSRLTVL.

Turning to this clone: This sample includes further DNA sequences coding for the same CDR3. The chain carries TRBV6-5 and TRBJ2-2, with TRBD2 identical over 9 bases. Germline loops: CDR1 MNHEY, CDR2 SVGAGI. V gave up 2 bases and J gave up 8 bases; unmatched junction bases: 3. CDR3 length: 14 residues. The CDR3 nucleotides are TGTGCCAGCAGTTACCGTACTAGCGGGGGGGAGCTGTTTTTT. It specifies CASSYRTSGGELFF.

The chain couples TRBV29-1 to TRBJ2-7; 7 positions match TRBD1. Germline-derived CDR1 and CDR2 are SQVTM and ANQGSEA. Germline trimming cut 6 bases from V and 5 bases from J; bases unmatched to any gene: 13. The CDR3 has 14 residues. Here the CDR3 DNA reads TGCAGCGTAGTCAGACAGGGAATACCCAACGAGCAGTACTTC. Residues: CSVVRQGIPNEQYF.

The rearrangement links TRBV5-5 to TRBJ2-7, with TRBD2 as a possible D gene (5 bases). The CDR3 is 15 amino acids. The germline V and J ends were trimmed by 5 bases and 7 bases, with 22 bases remaining between them. Germline lookup yields CDR1 SGHKS and CDR2 YYEKEE (reference sequence). The CDR3 loop is CASRFYGPGVREQYF. The CDR3 DNA reads TGTGCCAGCAGATTCTACGGACCCGGGGTGAGGGAGCAGTACTTC. Drawing the rest from reference TRBV5-5 and TRBJ2-7, the complete variable domain is DAGVTQSPTHLIKTRGQQVTLRCSPISGHKSVSWYQQVLGQGPQFIFQYYEKEERGRGNFPDRFSARQFPNYSSELNVNALLLGDSALYLCASRFYGPGVREQYFGPGTRLTVT.

J is TRBJ2-3 and V is TRBV4-1; TRBD2 agrees at 8 bases. Germline values: CDR1 MGHRA, CDR2 YSYEKL. This CDR3 comprises 16 residues. Trimming cost V 4 bases and J 4 bases; bases outside gene matches: 10. As DNA, the CDR3 is TGCGCCAGCAGCCTCGAAATAGCGGGGTTTTCAGATACGCAGTATTTT. Translating gives CASSLEIAGFSDTQYF.

The rearrangement uses TRBV2 and TRBJ2-3, with D perhaps TRBD2 (8 bases). V lost 5 bases to trimming and J lost 6 bases, with 18 bases between them. Per the germline V gene, CDR1 is SNHLY and CDR2 is FYNNEI. The CDR3 has 15 residues. The CDR3 region is CASSPGTRGLDTQYF. CDR3 coding DNA: TGTGCCAGCAGTCCCGGGACTAGGGGGCTTGATACGCAGTATTTT.

The chain is built from TRBV2 and TRBJ2-6; 9 nucleotides line up with TRBD2. The CDR3 runs 19 residues. V trimming: 0 bases; J trimming: 3 bases; junction bases outside the gene matches: 9. Per the germline V gene, CDR1 is SNHLY and CDR2 is FYNNEI. The CDR3 DNA sequence: TGTGCCAGCAGTGAAGCGAGGGCGGGGGGGCCCTTTGGGGCCAACGTCCTGACTTTC. This codes for CASSEARAGGPFGANVLTF.